Presented here are 30 T cell receptor beta chains from one specimen sequenced in a study of human versus mouse CDR3 diversity and MHC coevolution. TCRdb's copy holds only in-frame clones and misses some; the assay was immunoSEQ multiplex PCR. The table lists more than 60,000 clones, 85% to 95% of them singletons, with less than 0.16% in the top ten. The sample consisted of naive CD4+ T cells from blood. Indicated subset: CD45RO-negative CD62L-positive naive CD4 T cells. Receptor source: a person aged 30-70 years in good health.

The rearrangement uses TRBV27 and TRBJ1-5, with 9 bases lining up with TRBD1. Germline V lookup: CDR1 MNHEY, CDR2 SMNVEV (reference sequence). CDR3 length: 18 amino acids. Trimming took 6 bases from V and 2 from J; bases not matched to a gene: 14. Here the CDR3 reads CASRDRGFRLFCNQPQHF. The CDR3 nucleotides are TGTGCCAGCAGGGACAGGGGATTTCGGCTTTTCTGCAATCAGCCCCAGCATTTT.

The chain uses TRBV5-5 and TRBJ1-6; possibly TRBD1 for D (5 bases). The CDR3 extends over 14 amino acids. CDR1 is SGHKS, CDR2 YYEKEE, per germline (reference sequence). V was cut by 4 bases and J by 3 bases, with 8 bases left in between. The CDR3 sequence: CASSTDSYNSPLHF. The CDR3 coding sequence is TGTGCCAGCAGCACAGACAGCTATAATTCACCCCTCCACTTT.

This clone was recorded only once. CDR3 coding DNA: TGCGCCAGCAGCCGCGGACTAGCGGGGGGGCAAGAGACCCAGTACTTC. It codes for CASSRGLAGGQETQYF. This rearrangement joins TRBV4-1 to TRBJ2-5; 15 bases are a match to TRBD2. V trimming: 4 bases; J trimming: 2 bases; junction bases outside the gene matches: 2. The CDR3 totals 16 residues. Germline V lookup: CDR1 MGHRA, CDR2 YSYEKL.

The chain uses TRBV6-1 and TRBJ1-2; 10 bases are shared with TRBD1. With 2 bases clipped from V and 8 bases from J, the junction kept 8 bases outside the gene matches. This CDR3 region has 15 residues. The germline CDR1 and CDR2 sequences are MNHNS and SASEGT. This CDR3 reads CASSEPRDRGLGYTF. In nucleotides, the CDR3 is TGTGCCAGCAGTGAACCCCGGGACAGGGGATTGGGCTACACCTTC.

V gene TRBV30 combines with J gene TRBJ1-1, with D perhaps TRBD1 (5 bases). CDR3 length: 15 amino acids. Trimming stripped 2 bases from V and 0 bases from J, with 13 bases between. Germline V gene sequence: CDR1 GTSNPN, CDR2 SVGIG (reference sequence). CDR3 sequence reads: CAWSRGGTVNTEAFF. CDR3 DNA sequence: TGTGCCTGGAGTAGGGGAGGGACGGTGAACACTGAAGCTTTCTTT.

The V and J genes are TRBV27 and TRBJ2-7; a possible D gene is TRBD2 (7 bases). Between the trimmed V and J ends, which lost 5 bases and 6 bases, there was a span of 20 bases. CDR1 and CDR2 (germline): MNHEY, SMNVEV (reference sequence). This CDR3 has 15 amino acids. CDR3 nucleotides: TGTGCCAGCAGTCAAGGGGGGGTCGGGGTAGGCGAGCAGTACTTC. Translation: CASSQGGVGVGEQYF.

This sequence joins TRBV2 and TRBJ2-6; D perhaps matches TRBD1 (6 bases). CDR1 SNHLY and CDR2 FYNNEI come from the germline V gene. V dropped 8 bases and J dropped 2 bases, with 10 bases sitting between them. This CDR3 region has 14 residues. CDR3 region: CASGQGTGANVLTF. As DNA, the CDR3 is TGTGCCAGCGGTCAGGGGACTGGGGCCAACGTCCTGACTTTC.

This chain connects TRBV27 to TRBJ1-6; D gene ambiguous. The CDR3 runs 15 residues. CDR1 MNHEY and CDR2 SMNVEV come from the germline V gene (reference sequence). V shed 6 bases and J shed 1 base, with 10 bases lying between them. This CDR3 reads CASSLAGSYNSPLHF. The CDR3 DNA sequence: TGTGCCAGCAGCCTAGCGGGATCCTATAATTCACCCCTCCACTTT.

The chain carries TRBV18 and TRBJ2-5; D possibly corresponds to TRBD2 (5 bases). The germline V gene encodes CDR1 KGHSH and CDR2 LQKENI. The CDR3 runs to 15 residues. Trimming stripped 6 bases from V and 3 bases from J, with 17 bases between. CDR3 nucleotides: TGTGCCAGCTCGCCTATAGCGCTTACCGAAGAGACCCAGTACTTC. It codes for CASSPIALTEETQYF.

The chain links TRBV30 to TRBJ1-5; D gene ambiguous. The V and J ends lost 0 bases and 0 bases respectively, with 6 bases between them. CDR1 is GTSNPN and CDR2 is SVGIG in the germline V gene (reference sequence). The CDR3 spans 14 residues. The CDR3 DNA reads TGTGCCTGGAGTGTCGGTGATAGCAATCAGCCCCAGCATTTT. This codes for CAWSVGDSNQPQHF.

The chain joins TRBV5-6 to TRBJ2-1; unclear D gene. Germline CDR1 reads SGHDT; CDR2 reads YYEEEE. Trimming cost V 1 base and J 4 bases, with 12 bases left between them. The CDR3 is 15 amino acids. This CDR3 reads CASSLSPTFYNEQFF. DNA of the CDR3: TGTGCCAGCAGCTTGTCCCCAACTTTTTACAATGAGCAGTTCTTC. Combining the CDR3 with reference TRBV5-6 and TRBJ2-1 gives the whole variable domain DAGVTQSPTHLIKTRGQQVTLRCSPKSGHDTVSWYQQALGQGPQFIFQYYEEEERQRGNFPDRFSGHQFPNYSSELNVNALLLGDSALYLCASSLSPTFYNEQFFGPGTRLTVL.

V is TRBV5-1 and J is TRBJ2-2; 12 nucleotides match TRBD2. V was clipped by 3 bases and J by 2 bases; unmatched bases: 8. There are 18 residues in the CDR3. CDR1 is SGHRS, CDR2 YFSETQ, per germline. The CDR3 loop reads CASSSGLAGRGNTGELFF. The CDR3 nucleotides are TGCGCCAGCAGCTCTGGACTAGCGGGGAGGGGTAACACCGGGGAGCTGTTTTTT. The whole variable domain, filled in from reference TRBV5-1 and TRBJ2-2, reads KAGVTQTPRYLIKTRGQQVTLSCSPISGHRSVSWYQQTPGQGLQFLFEYFSETQRNKGNFPGRFSGRQFSNSRSEMNVSTLELGDSALYLCASSSGLAGRGNTGELFFGEGSRLTVL.

This clone came up once. This chain links TRBV5-1 with TRBJ1-4; D is perhaps TRBD1 (5 bases). The CDR3 runs to 14 residues. In germline, CDR1 is SGHRS, CDR2 YFSETQ. The ends were cut back, 4 bases at V and 7 bases at J, with 14 bases in the middle. CDR3 residues: CASSQGHGREKLFF. CDR3 in DNA: TGCGCCAGCAGCCAAGGACATGGACGTGAAAAACTGTTTTTT.

The V call is TRBV19, the J call TRBJ1-4; D is perhaps TRBD1 (6 bases). Between the trimmed V and J ends, which lost 5 bases and 4 bases, there was a span of 11 bases. The CDR3 extends over 14 amino acids. The germline CDR1 and CDR2 sequences are LNHDA and SQIVND (reference sequence). As DNA, the CDR3 is TGTGCCAGTAGTTCGTTGGACAGTAATGAAAAACTGTTTTTT. This gives the protein CASSSLDSNEKLFF.

The rearrangement joins TRBV7-9 to TRBJ2-5; 8 nucleotides line up with TRBD2. J lost 2 bases, V lost 2 bases, and 7 bases had no gene match. The length of the CDR3 is 16 residues. Germline values: CDR1 SEHNR, CDR2 FQNEAQ (reference sequence). CDR3 bases: TGTGCCAGCAGCTTACGGGGGGGAGGGCGTCAAGAGACCCAGTACTTC. This gives the protein CASSLRGGGRQETQYF.

This clone was found once. The chain is built from TRBV2 and TRBJ2-7; TRBD1 agrees at 9 bases. The V and J ends lost 2 bases and 5 bases, in that order; junction bases with no gene match: 7. CDR3 length: 15 residues. The germline CDR1 and CDR2 sequences are SNHLY and FYNNEI. The CDR3 protein is CASSESGQGFDEQYF. The DNA of the CDR3 is TGTGCCAGCAGTGAATCGGGACAGGGCTTCGACGAGCAGTACTTC.

Here the CDR3 DNA reads TGTGCCAGCAGCTTGGCCCGGGGGTTCTACGAGCAGTACTTC. This sequence encodes CASSLARGFYEQYF. This chain joins TRBV5-8 and TRBJ2-5; D is possibly TRBD2 (6 bases). The J call may be in error: the DNA end matches TRBJ2-7 better. This CDR3 comprises 14 residues. Germline V CDR1 and CDR2: SGHTS, YDEGEE.

This clone showed up just once. The V gene is TRBV30, the J gene TRBJ1-1; D is perhaps TRBD1 (5 bases). CDR1 and CDR2 (germline): GTSNPN, SVGIG (reference sequence). CDR3 length: 13 residues. Deletions cut 8 bases from V and 1 base from J, with 14 bases between. The CDR3 DNA is TGTGCCGCGGACATTTCCACGAACACTGAAGCTTTCTTT. Residues: CAADISTNTEAFF. Using reference TRBV30 and TRBJ1-1 for the parts outside the CDR3, the full variable domain is SQTIHQWPATLVQPVGSPLSLECTVEGTSNPNLYWYRQAAGRGLQLLFYSVGIGQISSEVPQNLSASRPQDRQFILSSKKLLLSDSGFYLCAADISTNTEAFFGQGTRLTVV.

The V gene is TRBV7-2, the J gene TRBJ1-2; 8 nucleotides agree with TRBD1. From germline, CDR1 is SGHTA and CDR2 FQGNSA. This CDR3 contains 17 residues. J lost 1 base, V lost 1 base, and 8 bases had no gene match. The CDR3 region has the DNA TGTGCCAGCAGCTTAGGGGGGACAGGATTAATTAACTATGGCTACACCTTC. Its protein product is CASSLGGTGLINYGYTF.

This rearrangement joins TRBV6-6 to TRBJ1-1, with a possible D match to TRBD1 (5 bases). Trimming shortened V by 2 bases and J by 1 base, and 11 bases separated the two germline ends. The CDR3 extends over 15 amino acids. Per germline, CDR1 MNHNY and CDR2 SVGAGI (reference sequence). The CDR3 DNA reads as TGTGCCAGCAGTTACCAGGGATTTTCGAACACTGAAGCTTTCTTT. This gives the protein CASSYQGFSNTEAFF.

The gene calls are TRBV11-1 and TRBJ2-6; 7 positions match TRBD1. The CDR3 runs 18 residues. V dropped 1 base and J dropped 1; count of bases not matched to a gene: 7. The V gene's germline CDR1 is SGHAT and CDR2 FQDESV (reference sequence). Here the CDR3 DNA reads TGTGCCAGCAGCTTAGGGGGACAGAGGCCTTCTGGGGCCAACGTCCTGACTTTC. It translates to CASSLGGQRPSGANVLTF.

The rearrangement uses TRBV7-8 and TRBJ2-2; D may be TRBD2 (5 bases). The germline V gene encodes CDR1 SGHVS and CDR2 FQNEAQ. V shed 5 bases and J shed 6 bases, with 13 bases lying between them. This CDR3 has 14 residues. The CDR3 sequence: CASSPEIGAGELFF. As DNA, the CDR3 is TGTGCCAGCAGCCCGGAGATCGGGGCCGGGGAGCTGTTTTTT.

This clone showed up just a few times. This chain connects TRBV14 to TRBJ1-4, with D possibly being TRBD1 (5 bases). The CDR3 is 16 residues long. From germline, CDR1 is SGHDN and CDR2 FVKESK. Trimming left V 1 base short and J 7 bases short, with 16 bases between. The CDR3 DNA is TGTGCCAGCAGCCAAGTTCTCGGGCTTAGGGGTGAAAAACTGTTTTTT. It specifies CASSQVLGLRGEKLFF.

The chain joins TRBV6-4 to TRBJ1-1; D not resolved. The CDR3 extends over 16 amino acids. CDR1 MRHNA and CDR2 SNTAGT come from the germline V gene. Trimming left V 6 bases short and J 2 bases short, with 19 bases between. In DNA, the CDR3 is TGTGCCAGCAGCGATCCGGATTGGGAGGGAAACACTGAAGCTTTCTTT. It is translated as CASSDPDWEGNTEAFF.

The chain is built from TRBV27 and TRBJ1-5; D is ambiguous. Trimming shortened V by 5 bases and J by 3 bases, and 14 bases separated the two germline ends. Germline V gene data show CDR1 as MNHEY and CDR2 as SMNVEV (reference sequence). This CDR3 comprises 15 residues. The CDR3 loop reads CASSPTPRFNQPQHF. In nucleotides, the CDR3 is TGTGCCAGCAGTCCCACCCCCAGATTCAATCAGCCCCAGCATTTT.

V is TRBV15 and J is TRBJ2-7; 11 bases line up with TRBD2. The V gene's germline CDR1 is LNHNV and CDR2 YYDKDF (reference sequence). The CDR3 consists of 16 residues. The junction had 3 bases not matched to a gene; V was cut back by 0 bases and J by 2 bases. This CDR3 reads CATSREASGGTYEQYF. The CDR3 nucleotides read TGTGCCACCAGCAGAGAAGCTAGCGGGGGGACCTACGAGCAGTACTTC. The full variable domain, completed using reference TRBV15 and TRBJ2-7, is DAMVIQNPRYQVTQFGKPVTLSCSQTLNHNVMYWYQQKSSQAPKLLFHYYDKDFNNEADTPDNFQSRRPNTSFCFLDIRSPGLGDTAMYLCATSREASGGTYEQYFGPGTRLTVT.

The V gene is TRBV10-3, the J gene TRBJ2-2; D remains unclear. CDR3 length: 13 residues. The V end lost 5 bases, the J end lost 8 bases, and 12 bases lay between the germline ends. CDR1 is ENHRY and CDR2 is SYGVKD in the germline V gene. The CDR3 DNA is TGTGCCATCAGTCGTATCGGAGAAGGGGAGCTGTTTTTT. It specifies CAISRIGEGELFF.

This clone has just one count. The chain is built from TRBV6-1 and TRBJ1-5; 7 bases are a match to TRBD1. Trimming took 6 bases from V and 5 from J; bases not matched to a gene: 10. The germline CDR1 and CDR2 sequences are MNHNS and SASEGT. The CDR3 consists of 15 residues. The CDR3 here is CASSEPHRGDQPQHF. Written as DNA, the CDR3 is TGTGCCAGCAGCGAACCCCACAGGGGAGATCAGCCCCAGCATTTT.

The chain recombines TRBV4-2 with TRBJ2-1, with 11 bases lining up with TRBD2. The V gene end was trimmed by 4 bases and the J gene end by 6 bases; junction bases not matched to a gene: 5. Germline loops: CDR1 LGHNA, CDR2 YNFKEQ. This CDR3 contains 15 residues. The CDR3 spells CASSLNGLAGNEQFF. CDR3 nucleotide sequence: TGTGCCAGCAGCCTAAACGGACTAGCGGGCAATGAGCAGTTCTTC.

J is TRBJ1-3 and V is TRBV5-7; tentatively, D is TRBD1 (5 bases). TRBV5-7 has ORF status, its function being uncertain. The CDR3 extends over 16 amino acids. V was pared by 6 bases and J by 0 bases, with 16 bases between. The CDR3 loop is CASIIGEGRSGNTIYF. The DNA of the CDR3 is TGTGCCAGCATCATAGGGGAAGGACGCTCTGGAAACACCATATATTTT.